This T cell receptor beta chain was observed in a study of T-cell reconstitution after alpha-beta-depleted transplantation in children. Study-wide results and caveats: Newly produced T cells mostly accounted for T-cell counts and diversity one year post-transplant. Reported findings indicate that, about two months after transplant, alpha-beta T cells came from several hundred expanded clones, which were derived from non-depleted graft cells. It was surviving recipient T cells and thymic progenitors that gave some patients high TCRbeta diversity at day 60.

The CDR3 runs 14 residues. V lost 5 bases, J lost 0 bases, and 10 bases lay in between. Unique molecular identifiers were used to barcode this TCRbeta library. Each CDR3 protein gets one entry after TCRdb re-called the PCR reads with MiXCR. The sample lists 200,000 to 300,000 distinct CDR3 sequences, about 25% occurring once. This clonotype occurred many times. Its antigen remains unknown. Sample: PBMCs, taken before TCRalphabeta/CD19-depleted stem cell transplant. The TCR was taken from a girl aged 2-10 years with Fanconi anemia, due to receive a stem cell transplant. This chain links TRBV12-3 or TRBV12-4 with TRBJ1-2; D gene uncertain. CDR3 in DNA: TGTGCCAGCAGTCTTAAAATTGCTAACTATGGCTACACCTTC. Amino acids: CASSLKIANYGYTF.